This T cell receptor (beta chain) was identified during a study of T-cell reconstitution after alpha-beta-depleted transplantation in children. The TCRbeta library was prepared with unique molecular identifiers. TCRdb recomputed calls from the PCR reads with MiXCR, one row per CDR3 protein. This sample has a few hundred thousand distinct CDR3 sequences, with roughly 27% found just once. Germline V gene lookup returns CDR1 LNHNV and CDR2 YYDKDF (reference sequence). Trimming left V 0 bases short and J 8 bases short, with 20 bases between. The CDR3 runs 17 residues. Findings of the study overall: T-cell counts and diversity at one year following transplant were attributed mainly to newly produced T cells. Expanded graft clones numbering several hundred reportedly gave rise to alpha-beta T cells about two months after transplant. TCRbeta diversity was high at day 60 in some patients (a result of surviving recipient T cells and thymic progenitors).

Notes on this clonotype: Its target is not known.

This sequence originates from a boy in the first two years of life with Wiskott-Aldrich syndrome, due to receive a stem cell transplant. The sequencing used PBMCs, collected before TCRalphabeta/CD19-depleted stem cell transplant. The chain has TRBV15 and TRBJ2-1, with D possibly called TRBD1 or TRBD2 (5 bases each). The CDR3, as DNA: TGTGCCACCAGCAGAGATCTCCGAACCGGGACCCCTTATGAGCAGTTCTTC. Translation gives CATSRDLRTGTPYEQFF.